This TCR beta chain was captured in a study of PD-1 blockade in classical Hodgkin lymphoma. Study outcomes and limitations: Newly diagnosed and completely responding patients shared comparable baseline diversity. Repertoire differences have undefined causes, possibly disease activity or prior therapy. At C4D1, TCR diversity had climbed significantly for CD4+ cells, though not for CD8+ cells. Newly diagnosed patients were reported to start with lower TCR diversity than healthy donors.

Time point given: cycle 4 day 1 (C4D1), after 6 weeks of nivolumab. The patients all showed relapse after autologous stem cell transplantation, while their brentuximab vedotin exposure varied. Negative selection with magnets was how CD8+ T cells were isolated from the thawed PBMCs. Using immunoSEQ multiplex PCR, the repertoire was profiled, and TCRdb retains in-frame clones only, with some absent. The sample has 6,700 or so clones, 73% seen once; the top ten hold under 15%. Regarding this clone: The antigen is undetermined.

Germline-derived CDR1 and CDR2 are MNHNY and SVGAGI (reference sequence). The CDR3 runs 16 residues. The V and J ends lost 1 base and 0 bases respectively, with 12 bases between them. The chain recombines TRBV6-6 with TRBJ1-1, with a possible D match to TRBD1 (5 bases). This clonotype originated in a human donor with classical Hodgkin lymphoma. The material sequenced was CD8+ T cells from blood, taken before the fourth cycle of nivolumab. The chain's CDR3 is CASSYWEGRMNTEAFF. The CDR3 coding sequence is TGTGCCAGCAGTTACTGGGAGGGACGAATGAACACTGAAGCTTTCTTT.